The T cell receptor beta chain under discussion was sequenced for a study of blood T cell repertoires in COVID-19. Across the whole study: COVID-19 samples collected from the United States, Italy and Spain covered acute and convalescent phases.

As originally analysed: Researchers report that nucleated cell counts were estimated from reference gene primer amplification. Generated by immunoSEQ multiplex PCR, the TCRdb table keeps only in-frame clones and is missing some. From that table come the V and J calls and clone size; the DNA was used to work out D and trimming. The table shows roughly 290,000 clones, with 87% occurring only once. CDR3 length equals 11 residues. Germline V gives CDR1 DFQATT, CDR2 SNEGSKA (reference sequence). Trimming cost V 8 bases and J 3 bases, with 11 bases left between them. Sequencing was done on a sample of peripheral blood. The receptor comes from a woman in her forties or fifties who had recovered from COVID-19. The chain uses TRBV20-1 and TRBJ2-7; no reliable D call. The CDR3 region is CSTLGNYEQYF. In DNA form, the CDR3 reads TGCAGTACCCTAGGAAACTACGAGCAGTACTTC.